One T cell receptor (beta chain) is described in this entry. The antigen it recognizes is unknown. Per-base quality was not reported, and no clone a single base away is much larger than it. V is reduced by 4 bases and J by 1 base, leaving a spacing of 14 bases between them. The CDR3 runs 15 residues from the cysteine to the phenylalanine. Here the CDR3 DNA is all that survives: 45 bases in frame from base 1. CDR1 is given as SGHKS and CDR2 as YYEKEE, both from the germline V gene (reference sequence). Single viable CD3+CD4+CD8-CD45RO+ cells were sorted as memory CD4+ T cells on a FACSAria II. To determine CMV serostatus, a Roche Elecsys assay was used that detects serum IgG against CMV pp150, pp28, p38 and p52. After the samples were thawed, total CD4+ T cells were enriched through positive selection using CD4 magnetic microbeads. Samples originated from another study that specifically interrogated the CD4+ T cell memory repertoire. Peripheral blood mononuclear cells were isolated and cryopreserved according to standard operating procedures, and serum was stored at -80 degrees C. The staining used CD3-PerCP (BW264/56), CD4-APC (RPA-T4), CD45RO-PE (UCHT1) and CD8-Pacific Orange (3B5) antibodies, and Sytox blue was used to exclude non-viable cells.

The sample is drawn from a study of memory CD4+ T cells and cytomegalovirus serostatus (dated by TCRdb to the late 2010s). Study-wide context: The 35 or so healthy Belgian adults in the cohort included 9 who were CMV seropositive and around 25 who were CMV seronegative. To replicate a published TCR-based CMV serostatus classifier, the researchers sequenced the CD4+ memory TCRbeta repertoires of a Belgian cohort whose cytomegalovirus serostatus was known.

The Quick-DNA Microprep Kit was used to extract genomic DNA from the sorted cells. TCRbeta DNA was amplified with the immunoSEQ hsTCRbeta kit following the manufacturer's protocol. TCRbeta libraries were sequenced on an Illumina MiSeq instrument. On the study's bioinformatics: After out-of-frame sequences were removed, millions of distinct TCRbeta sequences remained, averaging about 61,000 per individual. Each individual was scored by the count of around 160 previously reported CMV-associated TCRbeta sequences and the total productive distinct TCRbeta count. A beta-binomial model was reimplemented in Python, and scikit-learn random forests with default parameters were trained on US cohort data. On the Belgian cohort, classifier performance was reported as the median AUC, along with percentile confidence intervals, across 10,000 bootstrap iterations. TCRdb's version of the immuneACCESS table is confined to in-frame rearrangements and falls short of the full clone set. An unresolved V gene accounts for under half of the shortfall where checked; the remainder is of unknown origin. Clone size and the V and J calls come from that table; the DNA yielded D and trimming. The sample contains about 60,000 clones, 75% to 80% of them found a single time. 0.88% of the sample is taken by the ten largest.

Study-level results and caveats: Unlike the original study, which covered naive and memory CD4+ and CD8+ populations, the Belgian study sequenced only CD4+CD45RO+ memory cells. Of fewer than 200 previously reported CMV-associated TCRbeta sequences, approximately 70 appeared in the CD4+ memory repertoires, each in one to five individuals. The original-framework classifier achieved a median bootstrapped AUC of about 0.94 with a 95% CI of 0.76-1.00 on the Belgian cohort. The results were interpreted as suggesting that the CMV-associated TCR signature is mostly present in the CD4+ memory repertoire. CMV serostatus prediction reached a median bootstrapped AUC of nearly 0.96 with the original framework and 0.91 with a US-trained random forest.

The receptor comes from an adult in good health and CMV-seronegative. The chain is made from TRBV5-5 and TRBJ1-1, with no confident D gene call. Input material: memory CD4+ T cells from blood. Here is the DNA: TGTGCCAGCAGCCCAGTCTTTAATAGGAACACTGAAGCTTTCTTT. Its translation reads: CASSPVFNRNTEAFF.